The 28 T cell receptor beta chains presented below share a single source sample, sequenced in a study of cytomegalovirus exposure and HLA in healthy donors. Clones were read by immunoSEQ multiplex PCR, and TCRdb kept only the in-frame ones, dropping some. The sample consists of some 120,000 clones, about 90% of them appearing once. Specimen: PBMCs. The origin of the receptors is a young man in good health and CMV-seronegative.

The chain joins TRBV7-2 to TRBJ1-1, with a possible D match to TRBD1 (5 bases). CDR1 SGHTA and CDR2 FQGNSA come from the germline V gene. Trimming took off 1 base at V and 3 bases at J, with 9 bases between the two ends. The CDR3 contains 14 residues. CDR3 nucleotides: TGTGCCAGCAGCTTAGAGGCGGGGGACACTGAAGCTTTCTTT. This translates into CASSLEAGDTEAFF.

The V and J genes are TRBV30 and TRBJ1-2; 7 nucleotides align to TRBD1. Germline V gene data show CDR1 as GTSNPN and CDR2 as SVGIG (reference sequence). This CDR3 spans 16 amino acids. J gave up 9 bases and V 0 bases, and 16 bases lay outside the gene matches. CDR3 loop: CAWSVQGRVGGFSYTF. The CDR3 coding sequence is TGTGCCTGGAGTGTACAGGGGCGGGTAGGCGGTTTCAGCTACACCTTC.

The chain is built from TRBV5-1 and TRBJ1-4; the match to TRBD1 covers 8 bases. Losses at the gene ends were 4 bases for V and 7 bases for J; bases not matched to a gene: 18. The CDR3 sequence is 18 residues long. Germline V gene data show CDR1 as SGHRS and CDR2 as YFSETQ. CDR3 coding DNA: TGCGCCAGCAGCCGGATTACGACAGGGGCGGGTGAAAGTGAAAAACTGTTTTTT. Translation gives CASSRITTGAGESEKLFF.

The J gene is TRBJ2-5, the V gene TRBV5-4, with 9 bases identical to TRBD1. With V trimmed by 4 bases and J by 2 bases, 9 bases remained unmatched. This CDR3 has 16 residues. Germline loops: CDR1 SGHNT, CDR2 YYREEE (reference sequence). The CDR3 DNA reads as TGTGCCAGCAGCCCGGGACAGGGAAGGGTTCAAGAGACCCAGTACTTC. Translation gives CASSPGQGRVQETQYF.

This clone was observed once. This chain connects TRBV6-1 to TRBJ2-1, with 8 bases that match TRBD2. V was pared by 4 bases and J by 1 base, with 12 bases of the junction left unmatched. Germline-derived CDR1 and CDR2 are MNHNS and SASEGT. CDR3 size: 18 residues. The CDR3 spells CASSGRVSGSRSYNEQFF. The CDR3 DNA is TGTGCCAGCAGTGGACGCGTCAGCGGGAGTAGGTCCTACAATGAGCAGTTCTTC.

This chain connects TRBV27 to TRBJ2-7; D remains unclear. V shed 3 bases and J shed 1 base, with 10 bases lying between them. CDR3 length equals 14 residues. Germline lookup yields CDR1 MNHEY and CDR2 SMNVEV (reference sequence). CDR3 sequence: CASSFGLASYEQYF. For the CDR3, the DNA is TGTGCCAGCAGTTTCGGATTAGCATCCTACGAGCAGTACTTC.

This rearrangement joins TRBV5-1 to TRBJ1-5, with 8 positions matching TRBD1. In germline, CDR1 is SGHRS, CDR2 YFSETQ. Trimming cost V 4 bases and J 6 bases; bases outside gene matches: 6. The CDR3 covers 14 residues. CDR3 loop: CASSPGTGFQPQHF. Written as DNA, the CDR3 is TGCGCCAGCAGCCCCGGGACAGGTTTTCAGCCCCAGCATTTT.

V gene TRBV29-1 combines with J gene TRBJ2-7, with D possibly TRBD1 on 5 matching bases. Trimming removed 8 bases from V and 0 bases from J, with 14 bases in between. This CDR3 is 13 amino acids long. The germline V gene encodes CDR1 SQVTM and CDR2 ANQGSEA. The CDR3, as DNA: TGCAGCTTCCGGACAATTAGCTCCTACGAGCAGTACTTC. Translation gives CSFRTISSYEQYF.

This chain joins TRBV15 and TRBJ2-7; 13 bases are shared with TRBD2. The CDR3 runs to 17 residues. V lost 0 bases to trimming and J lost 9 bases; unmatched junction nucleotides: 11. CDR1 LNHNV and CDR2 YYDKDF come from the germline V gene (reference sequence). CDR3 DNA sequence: TGTGCCACCAGCAGAGACGGGACTAGCGGGAACTCGGCAAGGCAGTACTTC. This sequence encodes CATSRDGTSGNSARQYF.

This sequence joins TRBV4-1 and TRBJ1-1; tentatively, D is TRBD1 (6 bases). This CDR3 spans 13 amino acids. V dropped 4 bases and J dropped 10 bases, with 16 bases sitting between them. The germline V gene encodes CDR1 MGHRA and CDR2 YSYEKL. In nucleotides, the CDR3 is TGCGCCAGCAGCCTTCAGAAGGGGGTGGGAGCTTTCTTT. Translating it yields CASSLQKGVGAFF.

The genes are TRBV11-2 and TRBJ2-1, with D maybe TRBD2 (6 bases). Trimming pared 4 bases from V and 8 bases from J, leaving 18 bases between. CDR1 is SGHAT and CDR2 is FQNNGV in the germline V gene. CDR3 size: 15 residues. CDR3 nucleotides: TGTGCCAGCAGCTCAGGACTCCTCGCTAGCGATGAGCAGTTCTTC. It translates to CASSSGLLASDEQFF.

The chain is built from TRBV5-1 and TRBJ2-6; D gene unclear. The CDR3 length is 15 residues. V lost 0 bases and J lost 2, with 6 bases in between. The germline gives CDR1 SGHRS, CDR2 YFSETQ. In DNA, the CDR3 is TGCGCCAGCAGCTTGGCCCTTACTGGGGCCAACGTCCTGACTTTC. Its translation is CASSLALTGANVLTF.

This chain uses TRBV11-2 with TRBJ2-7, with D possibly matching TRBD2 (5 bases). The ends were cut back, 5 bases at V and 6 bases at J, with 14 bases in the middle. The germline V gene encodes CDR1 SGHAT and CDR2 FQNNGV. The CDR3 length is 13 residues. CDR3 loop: CASSANRESEQYF. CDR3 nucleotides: TGTGCCAGCAGCGCAAACCGGGAATCCGAGCAGTACTTC.

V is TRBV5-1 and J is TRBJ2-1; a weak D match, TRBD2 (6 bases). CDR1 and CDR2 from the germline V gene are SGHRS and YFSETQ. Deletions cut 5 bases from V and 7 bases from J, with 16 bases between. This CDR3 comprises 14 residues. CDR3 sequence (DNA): TGCGCCAGCAGTTGGGGGGAGGAAGGGAATGAGCAGTTCTTC. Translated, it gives CASSWGEEGNEQFF.

The DNA for the CDR3 is TGCGCCAGCAGCCAAGATCTTCCGGACAGCAGCTACGAGCAGTACTTC. Residues: CASSQDLPDSSYEQYF. The chain is built from TRBV4-3 and TRBJ2-7, with TRBD1 as a possible D gene (6 bases). This CDR3 region has 16 residues. V dropped 0 bases and J dropped 3 bases, with 15 bases sitting between them. Germline V CDR1 and CDR2: LGHNA, YSLEER.

The CDR3 sequence: CASSVNLVNEQFF. CDR3 nucleotide sequence: TGTGCCAGCAGCGTGAACTTGGTCAATGAGCAGTTCTTC. The chain combines TRBV9 with TRBJ2-1; no reliable D call. Germline CDR1 SGDLS, CDR2 YYNGEE. This CDR3 region has 13 residues. V was shortened by 2 bases and J by 6 bases, with 9 bases between the two germline ends.

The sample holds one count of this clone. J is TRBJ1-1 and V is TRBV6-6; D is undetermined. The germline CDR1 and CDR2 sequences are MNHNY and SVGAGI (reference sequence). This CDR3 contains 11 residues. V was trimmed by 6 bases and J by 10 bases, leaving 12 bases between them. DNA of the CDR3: TGTGCCAGCAGCACAGTAATGGTAGCTTTCTTT. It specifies CASSTVMVAFF.

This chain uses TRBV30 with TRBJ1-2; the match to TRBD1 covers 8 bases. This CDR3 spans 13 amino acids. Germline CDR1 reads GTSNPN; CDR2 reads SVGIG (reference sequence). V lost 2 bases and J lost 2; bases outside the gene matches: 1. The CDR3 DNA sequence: TGTGCCTGGAGTCCAGGGGGCAACTATGGCTACACCTTC. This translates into CAWSPGGNYGYTF. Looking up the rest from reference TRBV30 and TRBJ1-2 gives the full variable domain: SQTIHQWPATLVQPVGSPLSLECTVEGTSNPNLYWYRQAAGRGLQLLFYSVGIGQISSEVPQNLSASRPQDRQFILSSKKLLLSDSGFYLCAWSPGGNYGYTFGSGTRLTVV.

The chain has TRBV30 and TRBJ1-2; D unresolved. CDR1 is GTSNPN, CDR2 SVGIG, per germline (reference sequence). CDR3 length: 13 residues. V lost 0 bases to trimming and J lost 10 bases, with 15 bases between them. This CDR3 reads CAWSVEATSPYTF. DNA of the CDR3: TGTGCCTGGAGTGTAGAGGCAACGAGCCCCTACACCTTC. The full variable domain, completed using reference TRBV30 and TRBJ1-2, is SQTIHQWPATLVQPVGSPLSLECTVEGTSNPNLYWYRQAAGRGLQLLFYSVGIGQISSEVPQNLSASRPQDRQFILSSKKLLLSDSGFYLCAWSVEATSPYTFGSGTRLTVV.

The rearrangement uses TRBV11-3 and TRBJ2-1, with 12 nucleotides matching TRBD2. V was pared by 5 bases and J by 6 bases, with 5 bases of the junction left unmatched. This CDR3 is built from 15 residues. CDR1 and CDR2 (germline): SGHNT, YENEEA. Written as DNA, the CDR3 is TGTGCCAGCAGCAGACTAGCGGGAGCCGTCAATGAGCAGTTCTTC. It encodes CASSRLAGAVNEQFF. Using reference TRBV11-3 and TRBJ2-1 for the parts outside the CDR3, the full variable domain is EAGVVQSPRYKIIEKKQPVAFWCNPISGHNTLYWYLQNLGQGPELLIRYENEEAVDDSQLPKDRFSAERLKGVDSTLKIQPAELGDSAVYLCASSRLAGAVNEQFFGPGTRLTVL.

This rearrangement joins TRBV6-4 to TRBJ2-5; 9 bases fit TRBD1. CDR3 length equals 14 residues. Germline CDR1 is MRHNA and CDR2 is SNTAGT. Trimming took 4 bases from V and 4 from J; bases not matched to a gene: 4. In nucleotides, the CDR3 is TGTGCCAGCAGTGGGGACAGGGTAGGAGAGACCCAGTACTTC. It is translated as CASSGDRVGETQYF.

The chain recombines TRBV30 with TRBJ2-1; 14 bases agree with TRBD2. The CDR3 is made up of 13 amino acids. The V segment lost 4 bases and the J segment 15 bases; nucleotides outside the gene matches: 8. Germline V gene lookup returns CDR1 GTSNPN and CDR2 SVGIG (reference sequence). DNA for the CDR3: TGTGCCTGGACCGGACTAGCGGGGGGCCCGAGGTTCTTC. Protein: CAWTGLAGGPRFF.

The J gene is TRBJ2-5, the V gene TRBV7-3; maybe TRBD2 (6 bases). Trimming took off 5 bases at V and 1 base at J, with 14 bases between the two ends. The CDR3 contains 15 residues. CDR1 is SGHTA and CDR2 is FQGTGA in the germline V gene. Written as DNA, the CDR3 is TGTGCCAGCAGCCCCACGGGCGGGACCCAAGAGACCCAGTACTTC. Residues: CASSPTGGTQETQYF.

CDR3 coding DNA: TGCAGCTTTCGCCGGGGTGAGGAGACCCAGTACTTC. It codes for CSFRRGEETQYF. The V and J genes are TRBV29-1 and TRBJ2-5, with a tentative D call TRBD2 (5 bases). This CDR3 contains 12 residues. The germline V and J ends were trimmed by 8 bases and 5 bases, with 15 bases remaining between them. CDR1 is SQVTM and CDR2 is ANQGSEA in the germline V gene.

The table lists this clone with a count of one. CDR3 in DNA: TGTGCCAGCAGTTTATCCCCGGGACAGGGATCCTACGAGCAGTACTTC. Residues: CASSLSPGQGSYEQYF. The chain couples TRBV27 to TRBJ2-7; 9 nucleotides align to TRBD1. The V gene's germline CDR1 is MNHEY and CDR2 SMNVEV (reference sequence). The trim removed 0 bases at V and 1 base at J, leaving 4 bases unmatched. This CDR3 spans 16 amino acids.

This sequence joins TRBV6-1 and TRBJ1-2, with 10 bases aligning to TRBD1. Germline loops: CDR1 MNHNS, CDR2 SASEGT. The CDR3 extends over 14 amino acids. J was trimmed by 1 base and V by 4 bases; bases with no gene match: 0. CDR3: CASSGDRGNYGYTF. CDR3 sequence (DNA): TGTGCCAGCAGTGGGGACAGGGGTAACTATGGCTACACCTTC.

CDR3 sequence: CASSLTGTGSYEQYF. Written as DNA, the CDR3 is TGTGCCAGCAGCTTGACCGGGACAGGGTCCTACGAGCAGTACTTC. The rearrangement links TRBV7-9 to TRBJ2-7; 9 bases fit TRBD1. With V trimmed by 3 bases and J by 1 base, 4 bases remained unmatched. The CDR3 contains 15 residues. From germline, CDR1 is SEHNR and CDR2 FQNEAQ (reference sequence).

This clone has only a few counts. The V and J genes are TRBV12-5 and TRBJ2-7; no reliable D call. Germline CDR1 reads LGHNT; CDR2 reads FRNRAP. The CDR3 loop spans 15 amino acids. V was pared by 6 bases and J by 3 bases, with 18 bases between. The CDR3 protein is CASGPGLNPYYEQYF. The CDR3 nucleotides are TGTGCTAGTGGCCCAGGTTTAAACCCCTACTACGAGCAGTACTTC.